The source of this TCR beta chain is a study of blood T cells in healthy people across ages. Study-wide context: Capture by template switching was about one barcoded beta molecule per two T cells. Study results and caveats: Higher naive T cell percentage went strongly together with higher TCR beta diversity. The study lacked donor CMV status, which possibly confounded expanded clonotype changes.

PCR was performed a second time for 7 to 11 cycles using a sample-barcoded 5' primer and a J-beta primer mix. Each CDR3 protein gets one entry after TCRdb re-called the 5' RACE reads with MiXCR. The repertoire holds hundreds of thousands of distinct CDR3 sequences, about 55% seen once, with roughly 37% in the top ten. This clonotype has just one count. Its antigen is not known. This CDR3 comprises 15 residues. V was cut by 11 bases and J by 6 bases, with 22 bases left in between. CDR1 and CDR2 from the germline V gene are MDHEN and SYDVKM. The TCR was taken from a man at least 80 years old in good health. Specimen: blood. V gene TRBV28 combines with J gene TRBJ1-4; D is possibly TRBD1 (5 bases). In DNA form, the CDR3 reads TGTGCCTCCCGACACGGGGGAGGATTTGATGAAAAACTGTTTTTT. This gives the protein CASRHGGGFDEKLFF.